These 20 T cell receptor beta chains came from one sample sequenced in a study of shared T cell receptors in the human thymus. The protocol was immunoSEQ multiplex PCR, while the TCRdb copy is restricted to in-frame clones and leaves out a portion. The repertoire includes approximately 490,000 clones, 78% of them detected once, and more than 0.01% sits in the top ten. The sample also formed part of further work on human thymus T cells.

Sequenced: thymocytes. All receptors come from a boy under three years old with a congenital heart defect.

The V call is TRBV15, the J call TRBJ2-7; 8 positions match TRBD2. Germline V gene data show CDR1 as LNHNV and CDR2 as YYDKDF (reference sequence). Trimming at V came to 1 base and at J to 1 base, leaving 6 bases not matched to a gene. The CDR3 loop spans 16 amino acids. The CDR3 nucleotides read TGTGCCACCAGCAGAGCCGGGACTAGTGATTCCTACGAGCAGTACTTC. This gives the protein CATSRAGTSDSYEQYF.

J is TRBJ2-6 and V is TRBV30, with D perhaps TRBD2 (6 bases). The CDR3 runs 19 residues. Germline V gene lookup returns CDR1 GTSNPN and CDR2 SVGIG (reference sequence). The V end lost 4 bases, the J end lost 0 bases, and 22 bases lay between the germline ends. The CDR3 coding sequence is TGTGCCTGGAACGTACCTCATGGGGACTCGGACTCTGGGGCCAACGTCCTGACTTTC. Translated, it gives CAWNVPHGDSDSGANVLTF.

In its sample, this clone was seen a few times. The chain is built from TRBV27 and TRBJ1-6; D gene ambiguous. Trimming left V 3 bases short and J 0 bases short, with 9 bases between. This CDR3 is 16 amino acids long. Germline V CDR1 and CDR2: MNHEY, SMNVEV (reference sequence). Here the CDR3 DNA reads TGTGCCAGCAGTTTGATCCGGGGCTCCTATAATTCACCCCTCCACTTT. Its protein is CASSLIRGSYNSPLHF.

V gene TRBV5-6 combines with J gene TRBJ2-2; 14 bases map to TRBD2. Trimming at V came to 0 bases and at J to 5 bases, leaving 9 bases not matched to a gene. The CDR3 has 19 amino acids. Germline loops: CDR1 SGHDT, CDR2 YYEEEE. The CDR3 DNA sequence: TGTGCCAGCAGCTTGGGCGGACTAGCGGGAGGTCTGGGAACCGGGGAGCTGTTTTTT. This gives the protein CASSLGGLAGGLGTGELFF.

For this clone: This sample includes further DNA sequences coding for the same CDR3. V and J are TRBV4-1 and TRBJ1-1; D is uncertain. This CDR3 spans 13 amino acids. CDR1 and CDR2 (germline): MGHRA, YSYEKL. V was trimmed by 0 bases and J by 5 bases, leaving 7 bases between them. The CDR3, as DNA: TGCGCCAGCAGCCAAGATCGCGGAACTGAAGCTTTCTTT. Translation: CASSQDRGTEAFF.

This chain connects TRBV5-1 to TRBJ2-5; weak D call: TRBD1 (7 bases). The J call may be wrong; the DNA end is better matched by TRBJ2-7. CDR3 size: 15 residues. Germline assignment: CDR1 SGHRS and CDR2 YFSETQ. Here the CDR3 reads CASSTQGGRSYEQYF. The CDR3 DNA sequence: TGCGCCAGCAGTACCCAGGGGGGCCGCTCCTACGAGCAGTACTTC.

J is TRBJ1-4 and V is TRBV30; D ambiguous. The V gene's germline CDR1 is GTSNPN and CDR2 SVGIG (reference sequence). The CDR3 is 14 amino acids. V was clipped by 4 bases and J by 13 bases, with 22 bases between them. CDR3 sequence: CAWMSSGSHDRLFF. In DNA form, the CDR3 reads TGTGCCTGGATGTCCAGCGGCTCCCATGATAGACTGTTTTTT.

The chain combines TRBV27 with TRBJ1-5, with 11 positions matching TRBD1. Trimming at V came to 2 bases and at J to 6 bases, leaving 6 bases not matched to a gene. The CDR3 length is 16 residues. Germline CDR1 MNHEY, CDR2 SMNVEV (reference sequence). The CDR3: CASSLIGQGALQPQHF. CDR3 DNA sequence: TGTGCCAGCAGTTTAATAGGACAGGGGGCCCTTCAGCCCCAGCATTTT.

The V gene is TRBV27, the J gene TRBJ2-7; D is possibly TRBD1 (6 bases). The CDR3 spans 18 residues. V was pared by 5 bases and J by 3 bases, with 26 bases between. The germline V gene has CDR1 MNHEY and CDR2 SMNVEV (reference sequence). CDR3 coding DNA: TGTGCCAGCAGTCTCACAGGGAAATTCGTACGCTTTCGCTACGAGCAGTACTTC. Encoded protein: CASSLTGKFVRFRYEQYF.

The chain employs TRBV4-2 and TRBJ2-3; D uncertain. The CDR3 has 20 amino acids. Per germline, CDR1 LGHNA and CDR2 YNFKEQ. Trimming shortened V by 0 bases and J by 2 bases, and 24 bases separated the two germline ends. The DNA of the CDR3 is TGTGCCAGCAGCCAAGATTTTAGACAAGGCCCCAGAGTAGACACAGATACGCAGTATTTT. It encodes CASSQDFRQGPRVDTDTQYF.

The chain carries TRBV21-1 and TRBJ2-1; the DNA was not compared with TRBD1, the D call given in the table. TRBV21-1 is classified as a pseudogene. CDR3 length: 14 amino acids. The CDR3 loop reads CASSSGDIYQEQFF. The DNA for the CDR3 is TGTGCCAGCAGCTCTGGGGACATATATCAGGAGCAGTTCTTC.

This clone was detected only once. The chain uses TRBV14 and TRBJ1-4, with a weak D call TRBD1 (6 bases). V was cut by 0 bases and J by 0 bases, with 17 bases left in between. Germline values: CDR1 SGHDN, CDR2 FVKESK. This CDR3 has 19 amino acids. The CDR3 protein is CASSQDLPGQPATNEKLFF. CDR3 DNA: TGTGCCAGCAGCCAAGATTTGCCCGGACAGCCTGCAACTAATGAAAAACTGTTTTTT.

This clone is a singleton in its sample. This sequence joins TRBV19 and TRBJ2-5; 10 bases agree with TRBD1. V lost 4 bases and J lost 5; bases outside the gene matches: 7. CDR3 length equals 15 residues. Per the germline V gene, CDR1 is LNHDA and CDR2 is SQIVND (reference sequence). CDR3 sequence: CASSRKTGGRETQYF. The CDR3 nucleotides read TGTGCCAGTAGTAGGAAGACAGGGGGCAGGGAGACCCAGTACTTC. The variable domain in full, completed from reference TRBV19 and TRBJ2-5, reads DGGITQSPKYLFRKEGQNVTLSCEQNLNHDAMYWYRQDPGQGLRLIYYSQIVNDFQKGDIAEGYSVSREKKESFPLTVTSAQKNPTAFYLCASSRKTGGRETQYFGPGTRLLVL.

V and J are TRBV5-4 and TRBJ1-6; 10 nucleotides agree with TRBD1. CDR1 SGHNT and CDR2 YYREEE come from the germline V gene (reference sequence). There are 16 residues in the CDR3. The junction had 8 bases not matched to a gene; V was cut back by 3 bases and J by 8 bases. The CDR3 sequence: CASSSATGTGDSPLHF. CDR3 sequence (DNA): TGTGCCAGCAGCTCCGCTACCGGGACAGGGGATTCACCCCTCCACTTT.

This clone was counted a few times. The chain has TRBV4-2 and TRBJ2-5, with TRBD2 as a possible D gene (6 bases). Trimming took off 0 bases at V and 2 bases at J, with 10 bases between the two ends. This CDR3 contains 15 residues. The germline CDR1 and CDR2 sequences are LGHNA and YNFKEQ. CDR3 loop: CASSQDRAGQETQYF. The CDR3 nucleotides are TGTGCCAGCAGCCAAGATCGGGCGGGACAAGAGACCCAGTACTTC.

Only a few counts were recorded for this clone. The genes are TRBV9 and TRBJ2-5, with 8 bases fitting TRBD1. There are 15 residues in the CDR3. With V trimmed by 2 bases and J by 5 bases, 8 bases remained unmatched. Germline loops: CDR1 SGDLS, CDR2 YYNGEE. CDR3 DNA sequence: TGTGCCAGCAGCGTGGGCAGGGGGCATTGGGAGACCCAGTACTTC. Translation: CASSVGRGHWETQYF.

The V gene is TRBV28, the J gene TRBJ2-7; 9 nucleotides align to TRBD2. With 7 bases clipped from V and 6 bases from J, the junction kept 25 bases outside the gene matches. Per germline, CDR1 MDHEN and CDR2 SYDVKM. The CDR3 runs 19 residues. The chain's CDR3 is CASIRREQGFSGRPFEQYF. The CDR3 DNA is TGTGCCAGCATAAGACGGGAACAGGGGTTTAGCGGGAGACCCTTCGAGCAGTACTTC. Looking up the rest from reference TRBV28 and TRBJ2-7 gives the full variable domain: DVKVTQSSRYLVKRTGEKVFLECVQDMDHENMFWYRQDPGLGLRLIYFSYDVKMKEKGDIPEGYSVSREKKERFSLILESASTNQTSMYLCASIRREQGFSGRPFEQYFGPGTRLTVT.

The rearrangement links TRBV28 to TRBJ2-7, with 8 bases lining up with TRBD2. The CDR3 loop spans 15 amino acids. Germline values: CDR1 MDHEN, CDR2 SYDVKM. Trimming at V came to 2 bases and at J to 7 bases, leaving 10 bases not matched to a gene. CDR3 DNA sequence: TGTGCCAGCAGTTTAATGGCGGGAGGCCAGGGGGAGCAGTACTTC. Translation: CASSLMAGGQGEQYF.

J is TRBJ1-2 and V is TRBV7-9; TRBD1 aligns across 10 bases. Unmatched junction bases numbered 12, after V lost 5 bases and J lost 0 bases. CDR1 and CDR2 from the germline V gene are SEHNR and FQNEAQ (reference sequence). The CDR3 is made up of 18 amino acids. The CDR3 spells CASSETGDRGPSNYGYTF. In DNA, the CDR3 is TGTGCCAGCAGCGAGACGGGCGACAGGGGGCCCTCTAACTATGGCTACACCTTC.

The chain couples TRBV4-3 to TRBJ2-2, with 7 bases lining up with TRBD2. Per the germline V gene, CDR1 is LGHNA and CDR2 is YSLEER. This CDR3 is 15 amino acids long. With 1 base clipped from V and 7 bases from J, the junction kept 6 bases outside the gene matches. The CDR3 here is CASSQGGGRSGELFF. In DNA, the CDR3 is TGCGCCAGCAGCCAAGGGGGAGGGAGGAGCGGGGAGCTGTTTTTT.